This T cell receptor (beta chain) was profiled in a study of blood T cell repertoires in COVID-19 (dated by TCRdb to 2018 to 2021). With respect to the entire study: Collaborator samples came from the United States, Italy and Spain and covered acute and convalescent phases of COVID-19. The samples were drawn from the first 160 participants of the ongoing ImmuneRACE study and from about 1,200 subjects provided by 6 global collaborators. The repertoires were made available in a free public database intended to serve as a resource for research on the immune response to SARS-CoV-2. Deeply sampled blood TCRbeta repertoires from subjects exposed to, actively infected with, or recovered from COVID-19 were included in the dataset. The material from the prospective study consisted of cDNA or gDNA derived from T cells, B-cell-depleted T cells, or PBMCs. A de-identified subject ID, COVID-19 status, age in years and sex were almost always included in the sample metadata. Where HLA class I and class II types were available, the types were taken from metadata supplied by the sample provider, not from assay-based typing.

One collaborating source in Seattle enrolled patients during active infection and followed them longitudinally through the course of disease. Each collaborating institution followed its own protocols to collect whole blood in K2EDTA tubes. Collaborator samples were shipped for TCRbeta analysis as frozen whole blood, isolated PBMCs, or DNA extracted from either sample type. What the authors observed across the whole study: The quantity of clinical and demographic metadata differed by source and by participant and was supplied without curation.

Regarding this clone: The antigen it recognizes is unknown. No much larger clone is present one base from it, and per-base qualities are unavailable.

TCRbeta CDR3 regions were amplified from genomic DNA by means of the immunoSEQ Assay, a bias-controlled multiplex PCR. The paper's data handling went like this. Within the assay, amplification of reference gene primers was used to estimate how many nucleated cells each sample contained. To quantify the absolute abundance of each unique TCRbeta CDR3 rearrangement, sequence reads were collapsed and filtered. For each sample, productive Simpson clonality was calculated as the square root of Simpson's diversity index over productive rearrangements. The table comes from immuneACCESS by way of TCRdb, which keeps in-frame sequences with V and J called. Part of the clones is missing from these tables; in studies checked, under half for an unresolved V gene and the rest for unknown reasons. V and J calls and clone size come straight from that table; D and trimming were deduced from the DNA. This sample lists 75,000 to 90,000 clones; less than 95% were detected once. 5.5% to 8% of the sample is held by the ten biggest clonotypes.

From the cysteine up to the phenylalanine, the CDR3 has a length of 14 residues. Only the CDR3 DNA is retained, 42 bases long and in frame from the first base. CDR1 and CDR2 (SGHDT, YYEEEE) derive from the germline V gene. The V and J ends are trimmed by 4 bases and 1 base, leaving 9 bases between them. The chain is assembled from TRBV5-6 and TRBJ1-5, with the identity of the D gene unclear. The sequence was collected from a man younger than 35 with COVID-19, enrolled during active disease. Sequenced: peripheral blood. This receptor has the CDR3 CASSPGGSNQPQHF. The sequence in DNA is TGTGCCAGCAGCCCCGGCGGAAGCAATCAGCCCCAGCATTTT.